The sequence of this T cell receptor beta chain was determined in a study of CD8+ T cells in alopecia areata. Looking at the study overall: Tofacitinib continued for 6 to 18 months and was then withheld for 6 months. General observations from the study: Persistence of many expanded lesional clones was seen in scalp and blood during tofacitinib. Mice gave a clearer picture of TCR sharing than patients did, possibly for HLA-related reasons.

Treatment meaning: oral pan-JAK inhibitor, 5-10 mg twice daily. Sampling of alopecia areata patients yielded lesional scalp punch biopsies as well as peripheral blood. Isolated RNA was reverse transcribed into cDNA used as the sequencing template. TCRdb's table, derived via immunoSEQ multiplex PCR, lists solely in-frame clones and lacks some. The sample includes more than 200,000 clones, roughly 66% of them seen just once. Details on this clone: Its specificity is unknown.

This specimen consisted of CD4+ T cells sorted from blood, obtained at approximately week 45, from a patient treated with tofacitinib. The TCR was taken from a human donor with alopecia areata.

The CDR3 DNA is TGTGCCAGCAGTGATCAGACAGGGCAGACCCAGTACTTC. The encoded protein is CASSDQTGQTQYF. V usage is TRBV25-1 and J usage is TRBJ2-5; 7 bases map to TRBD1. CDR3 length equals 13 residues. J gave up 6 bases and V 3 bases, and 4 bases lay outside the gene matches. Germline-derived CDR1 and CDR2 are MGHDK and SYGVNS.